This T cell receptor beta chain is from a study of control samples from healthy donors and cancer patients. This CDR3 spans 15 amino acids. The ends were cut back, 4 bases at V and 6 bases at J, with 16 bases in the middle. The germline V gene encodes CDR1 LGHDT and CDR2 YNNKEL (reference sequence). Some clones are missing from TCRdb's copy, which holds only in-frame ones; the method was immunoSEQ multiplex PCR. The repertoire has 55,000 to 70,000 clones, around 90% of them found once; the top ten carry approximately 5.9%. The receptor comes from a man aged 55 to 70 with colorectal cancer. Sequencing used PBMCs. The chain employs TRBV3-1 (or the pseudogene TRBV3-2) and TRBJ1-5; weak D call: TRBD1 (6 bases). CDR3 protein: CASSRAGGVSQPQHF. For the CDR3, the DNA is TGTGCCAGCAGCCGCGCGGGGGGCGTGAGTCAGCCCCAGCATTTT.